The clone carrying this TCR beta chain was seen ten or more times. TCRdb reanalysed the RT-PCR reads using MiXCR and keeps one entry per CDR3 protein. The sample holds about 700,000 distinct CDR3 sequences, 14% seen once. This clonotype originated in a female donor in good health, serving as a healthy control. Sequenced: memory CD4+ T cells from blood.

The CDR3 spells CSKGRPREQFF. For the CDR3, the DNA is TGCAGCAAAGGGAGGCCCCGGGAGCAGTTCTTC. The V and J genes are TRBV20-1 and TRBJ2-1; D may be TRBD2 (6 bases). Germline CDR1 DFQATT, CDR2 SNEGSKA (reference sequence). This CDR3 is built from 11 residues.